This TCR beta chain emerged from a study of blood T cell repertoires in COVID-19. Study-wide context: In each case, the material was cDNA or gDNA derived from T cells, B-cell-depleted T cells, or PBMCs.

Cohort placement rested on clinical history that participants reported themselves. Germline V gives CDR1 KGHDR, CDR2 SFDVKD. Losses at the gene ends were 2 bases for V and 4 bases for J; bases not matched to a gene: 5. CDR3 length equals 15 residues. Clones were read by immunoSEQ multiplex PCR, and TCRdb kept only the in-frame ones, dropping some. In the table there are hundreds of thousands of clones, approximately 90% of which are singletons. The V call is TRBV24-1, the J call TRBJ2-5; 8 positions agree with TRBD1. The sample was PBMCs or T cells enriched from blood (not recorded which). The sequence came from a woman aged 60 to 75 in a cohort exposed to, infected with or recovered from COVID-19 (not recorded which). The CDR3 coding sequence is TGTGCCACCAGTGATTACCAGGGGGCGAGAGAGACCCAGTACTTC. Its translation is CATSDYQGARETQYF.